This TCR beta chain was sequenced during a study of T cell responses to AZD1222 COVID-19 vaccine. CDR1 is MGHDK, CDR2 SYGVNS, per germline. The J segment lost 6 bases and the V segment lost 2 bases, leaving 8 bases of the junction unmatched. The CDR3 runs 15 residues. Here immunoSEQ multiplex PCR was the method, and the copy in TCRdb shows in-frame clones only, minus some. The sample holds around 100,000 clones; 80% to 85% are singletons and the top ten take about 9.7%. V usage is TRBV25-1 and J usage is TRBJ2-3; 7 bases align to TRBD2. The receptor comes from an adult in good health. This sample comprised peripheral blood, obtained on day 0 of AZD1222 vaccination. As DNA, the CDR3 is TGTGCCAGCAGTGAACCATGGACTAGGTCGGATACGCAGTATTTT. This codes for CASSEPWTRSDTQYF.